The clone carrying this T cell receptor (beta chain) was counted between two and nine times. Its antigen is not identified. The data originate from a study of cytomegalovirus exposure and HLA in healthy donors. Overall study results and limits: Accurate predictions that matched the HLA-A and HLA-B alleles of most subjects were reportedly made from TCR beta sequences.

Trimming left V 5 bases short and J 0 bases short, with 8 bases between. Germline CDR1 is LNHDA and CDR2 is SQIVND (reference sequence). The CDR3 consists of 14 residues. Primers for the PCR totalled 60 Vbeta and 13 Jbeta. Assay used: immunoSEQ multiplex PCR; TCRdb lists only in-frame clones, some missing. The repertoire holds about 160,000 clones, 65% to 70% seen once, with around 4% in the top ten. The chain links TRBV19 to TRBJ1-3, with TRBD1 as a possible D gene (5 bases). The clonotype comes from a woman aged 18-35 years in good health and CMV-seropositive. Sequencing was carried out using PBMCs. CDR3 protein: CASSFQGSGNTIYF. As DNA, the CDR3 is TGTGCCAGTAGTTTCCAGGGCTCTGGAAACACCATATATTTT.